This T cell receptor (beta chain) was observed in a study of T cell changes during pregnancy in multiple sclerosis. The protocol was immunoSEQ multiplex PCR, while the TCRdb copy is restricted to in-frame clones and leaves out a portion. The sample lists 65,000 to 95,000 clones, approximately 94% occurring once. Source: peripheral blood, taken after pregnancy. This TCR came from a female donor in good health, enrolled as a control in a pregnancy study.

CDR3 nucleotide sequence: TGTGCCAGCTCCGAAGGGGTGGGTTTCCCCGGGGAGCTGTTTTTT. Translating it yields CASSEGVGFPGELFF. The chain couples TRBV2 to TRBJ2-2; D may be TRBD1 (5 bases). The length of the CDR3 is 15 residues. The germline CDR1 and CDR2 sequences are SNHLY and FYNNEI. Trimming stripped 8 bases from V and 6 bases from J, with 19 bases between.